This entry lists 10 T cell receptor beta chains sequenced from one sample in a study of T cell responses to AZD1222 COVID-19 vaccine. The table came from immunoSEQ multiplex PCR; TCRdb's copy has only in-frame clones and leaves some out. The repertoire holds around 120,000 clones, around 90% seen once, with 18% in the top ten. Specimen: peripheral blood, collected on day 0 of MenACWY control vaccination. The receptors originated from an adult in good health.

This chain's CDR3 is CASSYDGRTNYGYTF. The CDR3 region has the DNA TGTGCCAGCAGTTACGACGGGAGAACTAACTATGGCTACACCTTC. V usage is TRBV6-2 or TRBV6-3 and J usage is TRBJ1-2, with D hard to call. V lost 2 bases to trimming and J lost 0 bases, with 10 bases between them. This CDR3 is 15 amino acids long. Germline V lookup: CDR1 MNHEY, CDR2 SVGEGT.

J is TRBJ1-1 and V is TRBV5-1; perhaps TRBD1 as D (5 bases). Trimming left V 4 bases short and J 6 bases short, with 13 bases between. The CDR3 runs to 13 residues. The germline V gene encodes CDR1 SGHRS and CDR2 YFSETQ. The CDR3 sequence: CASSPTVTAEAFF. The CDR3 DNA follows: TGCGCCAGCAGCCCAACGGTGACAGCTGAAGCTTTCTTT.

The rearrangement links TRBV3-1 (or the pseudogene TRBV3-2) to TRBJ1-2, with 9 bases that match TRBD1. This CDR3 region has 14 residues. V lost 4 bases and J lost 6; bases outside the gene matches: 6. The germline V gene has CDR1 LGHDT and CDR2 YNNKEL (reference sequence). CDR3 in amino acids: CASSLGTGTNGYTF. The CDR3 bases are TGTGCCAGCAGCCTCGGGACAGGGACAAATGGCTACACCTTC.

The V call is TRBV7-9, the J call TRBJ2-6, with TRBD2 as a possible D gene (6 bases). This CDR3 has 15 amino acids. Germline V gives CDR1 SEHNR, CDR2 FQNEAQ (reference sequence). As DNA, the CDR3 is TGTGCTTTGGGGGACGGGAGCTCTGGGGCCAACGTCCTGACTTTC. It specifies CALGDGSSGANVLTF.

Only one count was recorded for this clone. This rearrangement joins TRBV29-1 to TRBJ1-2; D gene ambiguous. V shed 7 bases and J shed 8 bases, with 11 bases lying between them. Germline CDR1 reads SQVTM; CDR2 reads ANQGSEA. CDR3 length: 10 residues. This chain's CDR3 is CSAARLGYTF. The CDR3 DNA follows: TGCAGCGCTGCTAGGTTGGGCTACACCTTC.

The chain has TRBV30 and TRBJ1-6; no definite D call. Germline assignment: CDR1 GTSNPN and CDR2 SVGIG (reference sequence). The V gene lost 2 bases and the J gene lost 0 bases, with 2 bases spanning the gap. This CDR3 contains 13 residues. The CDR3 is CAWSYSYNSPLHF. The CDR3 DNA reads as TGTGCCTGGAGTTACTCCTATAATTCACCCCTCCACTTT.

V gene TRBV30 combines with J gene TRBJ2-3, with 13 bases lining up with TRBD2. Germline assignment: CDR1 GTSNPN and CDR2 SVGIG (reference sequence). Unmatched junction bases numbered 3, after V lost 4 bases and J lost 5 bases. The CDR3 has 14 residues. The CDR3 region is CAWTLAGGGDTQYF. The CDR3 DNA sequence: TGTGCCTGGACACTAGCGGGAGGGGGAGATACGCAGTATTTT.

There are a few counts of this clone. The chain has TRBV28 and TRBJ1-1, with D perhaps matching TRBD1 (5 bases). Germline V gene data show CDR1 as MDHEN and CDR2 as SYDVKM. This CDR3 comprises 18 residues. V was cut by 3 bases and J by 0 bases, with 20 bases left in between. CDR3: CASSLGFDSLSMNTEAFF. DNA for the CDR3: TGTGCCAGCAGTTTGGGATTCGACAGTTTGTCTATGAACACTGAAGCTTTCTTT. The whole variable domain, filled in from reference TRBV28 and TRBJ1-1, reads DVKVTQSSRYLVKRTGEKVFLECVQDMDHENMFWYRQDPGLGLRLIYFSYDVKMKEKGDIPEGYSVSREKKERFSLILESASTNQTSMYLCASSLGFDSLSMNTEAFFGQGTRLTVV.

This sequence joins TRBV10-1 and TRBJ2-7; 8 bases fit TRBD1. The CDR3 runs 15 residues. V gave up 3 bases and J gave up 2 bases; unmatched junction bases: 6. Germline CDR1 reads WNHNN; CDR2 reads SYGVQD (reference sequence). CDR3 coding DNA: TGCGCCAGCAGTGATGACAGGGGTTTACCCTACGAGCAGTACTTC. It translates to CASSDDRGLPYEQYF.

Regarding this clone: Additional DNA sequences in this sample encode the identical CDR3. The rearrangement uses TRBV7-9 and TRBJ2-7; 9 bases map to TRBD1. This CDR3 is built from 13 residues. With V trimmed by 5 bases and J by 4 bases, 3 bases remained unmatched. The germline CDR1 and CDR2 sequences are SEHNR and FQNEAQ (reference sequence). The CDR3 sequence is CASSPQGAYEQYF. CDR3 bases: TGTGCCAGCAGCCCACAGGGGGCTTACGAGCAGTACTTC.